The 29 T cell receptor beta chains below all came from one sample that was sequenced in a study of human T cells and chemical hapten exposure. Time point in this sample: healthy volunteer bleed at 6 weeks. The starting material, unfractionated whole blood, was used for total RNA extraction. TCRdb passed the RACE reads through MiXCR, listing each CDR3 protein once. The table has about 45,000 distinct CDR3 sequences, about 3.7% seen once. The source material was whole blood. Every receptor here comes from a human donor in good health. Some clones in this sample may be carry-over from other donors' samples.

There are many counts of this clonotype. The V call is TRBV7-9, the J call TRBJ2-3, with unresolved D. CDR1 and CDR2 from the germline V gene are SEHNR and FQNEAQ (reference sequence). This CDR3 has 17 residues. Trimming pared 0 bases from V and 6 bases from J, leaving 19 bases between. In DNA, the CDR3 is TGTGCCAGCAGCTTAGCCTCCAGCAGGCCCGGCAAGGATACGCAGTATTTT. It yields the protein CASSLASSRPGKDTQYF.

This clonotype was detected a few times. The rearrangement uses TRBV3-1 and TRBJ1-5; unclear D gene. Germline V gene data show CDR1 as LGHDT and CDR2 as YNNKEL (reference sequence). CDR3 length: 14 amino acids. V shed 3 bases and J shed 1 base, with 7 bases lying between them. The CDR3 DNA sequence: TGTGCCAGCAGCCAGGCGGCGAGCAATCAGCCCCAGCATTTT. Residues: CASSQAASNQPQHF. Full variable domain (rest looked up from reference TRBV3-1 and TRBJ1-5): DTAVSQTPKYLVTQMGNDKSIKCEQNLGHDTMYWYKQDSKKFLKIMFSYNNKELIINETVPNRFSPKSPDKAHLNLHINSLELGDSAVYFCASSQAASNQPQHFGDGTRLSIL.

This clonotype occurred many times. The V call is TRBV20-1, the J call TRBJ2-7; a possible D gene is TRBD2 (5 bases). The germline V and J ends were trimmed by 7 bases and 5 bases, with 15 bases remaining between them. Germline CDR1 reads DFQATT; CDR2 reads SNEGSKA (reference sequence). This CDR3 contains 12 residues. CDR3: CSGTGSLNEQYF. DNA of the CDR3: TGCAGTGGGACGGGGTCTTTGAACGAGCAGTACTTC.

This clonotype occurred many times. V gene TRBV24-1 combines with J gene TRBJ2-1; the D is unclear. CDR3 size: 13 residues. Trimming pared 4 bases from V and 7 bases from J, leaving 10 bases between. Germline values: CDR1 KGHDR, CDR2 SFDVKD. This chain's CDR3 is CATSDRPGNEQFF. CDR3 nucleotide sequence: TGTGCCACCAGTGACCGTCCCGGGAATGAGCAGTTCTTC.

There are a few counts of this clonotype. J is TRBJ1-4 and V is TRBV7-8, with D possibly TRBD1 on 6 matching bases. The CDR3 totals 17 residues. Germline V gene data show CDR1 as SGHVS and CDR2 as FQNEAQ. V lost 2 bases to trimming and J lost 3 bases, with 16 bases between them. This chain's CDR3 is CASSLTAPKGANEKLFF. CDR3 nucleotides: TGTGCCAGCAGCTTAACCGCTCCTAAGGGGGCTAATGAAAAACTGTTTTTT.

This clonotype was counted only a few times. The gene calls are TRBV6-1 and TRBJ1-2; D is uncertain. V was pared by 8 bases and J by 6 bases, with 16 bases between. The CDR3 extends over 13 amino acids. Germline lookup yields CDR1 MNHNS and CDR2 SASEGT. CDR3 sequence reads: CASREGVSDGYTF. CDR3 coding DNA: TGTGCCAGCCGGGAGGGCGTGAGCGATGGCTACACCTTC.

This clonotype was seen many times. The CDR3 coding sequence is TGTGCCAGCAGCGAGAAGTATCAGCCCCAGCATTTT. It translates to CASSEKYQPQHF. V is TRBV28 and J is TRBJ1-5; unclear D gene. Germline V gene sequence: CDR1 MDHEN, CDR2 SYDVKM. The length of the CDR3 is 12 residues. V was shortened by 6 bases and J by 5 bases, with 8 bases between the two germline ends.

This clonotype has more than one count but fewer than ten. In DNA form, the CDR3 reads TGTGCCAGCACCCGCGGACAGGCCAGCTCCTATAATTCACCCCTCCACTTT. Translation: CASTRGQASSYNSPLHF. The chain carries TRBV12-3 or TRBV12-4 and TRBJ1-6; 7 bases align to TRBD1. V lost 7 bases and J lost 0; bases outside the gene matches: 9. The CDR3 sequence is 17 residues long.

The CDR3 sequence: CASSREPGQGLNIQYF. The DNA for the CDR3 is TGCGCCAGCAGCCGAGAACCGGGACAGGGCTTAAACATTCAGTACTTC. The genes are TRBV4-1 and TRBJ2-4, with 9 bases matching TRBD1. The junction had 10 bases not matched to a gene; V was cut back by 4 bases and J by 6 bases. The CDR3 contains 16 residues. CDR1 is MGHRA, CDR2 YSYEKL, per germline.

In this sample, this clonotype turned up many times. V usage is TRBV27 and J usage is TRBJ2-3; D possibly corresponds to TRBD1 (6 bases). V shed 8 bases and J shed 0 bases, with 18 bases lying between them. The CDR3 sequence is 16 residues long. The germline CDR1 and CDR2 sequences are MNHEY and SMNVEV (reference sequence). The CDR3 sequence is CASGRNRDLSTDTQYF. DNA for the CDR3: TGTGCCAGCGGACGGAACAGGGATCTTAGCACAGATACGCAGTATTTT.

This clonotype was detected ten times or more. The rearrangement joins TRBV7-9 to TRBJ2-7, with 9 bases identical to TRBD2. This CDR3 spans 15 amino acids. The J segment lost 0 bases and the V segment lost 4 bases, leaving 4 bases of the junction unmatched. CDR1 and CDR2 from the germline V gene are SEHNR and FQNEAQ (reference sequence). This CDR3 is CASSSFSGSSYEQYF. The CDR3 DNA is TGTGCCAGCAGCTCCTTTAGCGGGAGCTCCTACGAGCAGTACTTC.

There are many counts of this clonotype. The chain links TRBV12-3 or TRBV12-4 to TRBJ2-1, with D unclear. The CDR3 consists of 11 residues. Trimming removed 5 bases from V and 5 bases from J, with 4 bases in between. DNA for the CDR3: TGTGCCAGCAGTCTCCACAATGAGCAGTTCTTC. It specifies CASSLHNEQFF.

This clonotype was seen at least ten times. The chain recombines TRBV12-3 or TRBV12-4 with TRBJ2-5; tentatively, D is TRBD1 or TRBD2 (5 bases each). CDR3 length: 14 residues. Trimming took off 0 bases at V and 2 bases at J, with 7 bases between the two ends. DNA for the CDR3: TGTGCCAGCAGTTTAGCGAGGGGTCAAGAGACCCAGTACTTC. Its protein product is CASSLARGQETQYF.

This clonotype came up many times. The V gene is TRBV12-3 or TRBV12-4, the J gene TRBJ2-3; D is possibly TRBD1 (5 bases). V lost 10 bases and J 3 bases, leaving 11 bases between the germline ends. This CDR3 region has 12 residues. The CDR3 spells CATAPGTDTQYF. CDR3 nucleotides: TGTGCCACCGCCCCAGGGACAGATACGCAGTATTTT.

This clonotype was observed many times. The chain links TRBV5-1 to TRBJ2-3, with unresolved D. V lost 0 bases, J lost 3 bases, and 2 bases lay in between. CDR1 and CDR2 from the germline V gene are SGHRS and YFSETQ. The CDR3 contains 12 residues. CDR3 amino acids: CASSLETDTQYF. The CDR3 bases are TGCGCCAGCAGCTTGGAAACAGATACGCAGTATTTT. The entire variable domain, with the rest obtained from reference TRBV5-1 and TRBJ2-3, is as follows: KAGVTQTPRYLIKTRGQQVTLSCSPISGHRSVSWYQQTPGQGLQFLFEYFSETQRNKGNFPGRFSGRQFSNSRSEMNVSTLELGDSALYLCASSLETDTQYFGPGTRLTVL.

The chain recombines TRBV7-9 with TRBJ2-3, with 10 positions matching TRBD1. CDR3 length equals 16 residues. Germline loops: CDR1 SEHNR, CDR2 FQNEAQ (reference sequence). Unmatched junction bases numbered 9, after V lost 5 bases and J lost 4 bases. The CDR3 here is CASSTRTGGRADTQYF. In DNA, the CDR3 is TGTGCCAGCAGCACGAGGACAGGGGGACGGGCAGATACGCAGTATTTT.

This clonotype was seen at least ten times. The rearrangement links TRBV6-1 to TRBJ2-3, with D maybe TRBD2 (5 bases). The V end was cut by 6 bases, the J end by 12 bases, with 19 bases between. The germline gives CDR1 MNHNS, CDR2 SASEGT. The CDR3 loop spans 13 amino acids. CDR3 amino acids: CASSENPRGSQYF. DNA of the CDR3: TGTGCCAGCAGCGAAAACCCACGGGGTTCCCAGTATTTT.

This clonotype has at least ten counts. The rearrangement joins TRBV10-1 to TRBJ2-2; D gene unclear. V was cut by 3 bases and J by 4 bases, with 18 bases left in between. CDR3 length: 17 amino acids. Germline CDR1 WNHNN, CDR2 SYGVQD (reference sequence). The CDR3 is CASSDSPIPELTGELFF. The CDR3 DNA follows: TGCGCCAGCAGTGATTCCCCCATACCGGAGCTCACCGGGGAGCTGTTTTTT.

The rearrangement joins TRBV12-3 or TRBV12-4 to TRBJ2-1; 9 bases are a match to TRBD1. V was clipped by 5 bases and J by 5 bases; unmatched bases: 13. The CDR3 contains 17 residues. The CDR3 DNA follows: TGTGCCAGCAGTCCCTTACTCGGGACAGGGAGCGACAATGAGCAGTTCTTC. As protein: CASSPLLGTGSDNEQFF.

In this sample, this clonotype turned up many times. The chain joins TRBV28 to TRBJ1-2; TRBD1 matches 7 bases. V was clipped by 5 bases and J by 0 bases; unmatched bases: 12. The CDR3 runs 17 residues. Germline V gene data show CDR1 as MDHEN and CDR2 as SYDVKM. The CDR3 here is CASSPMATGVANYGYTF. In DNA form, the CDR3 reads TGTGCCAGCAGTCCCATGGCCACAGGGGTGGCTAACTATGGCTACACCTTC.

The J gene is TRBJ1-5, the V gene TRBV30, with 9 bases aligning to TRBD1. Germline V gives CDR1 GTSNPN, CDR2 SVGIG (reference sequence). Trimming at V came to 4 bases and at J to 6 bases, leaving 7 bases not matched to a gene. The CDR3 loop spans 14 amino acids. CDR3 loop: CAWTGQGQGQPQHF. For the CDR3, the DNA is TGTGCCTGGACGGGACAGGGCCAAGGTCAGCCCCAGCATTTT.

This chain's CDR3 is CATSDLKGITDTQYF. CDR3 in DNA: TGTGCCACCAGTGATTTGAAGGGAATCACAGATACGCAGTATTTT. The rearrangement links TRBV24-1 to TRBJ2-3; D remains unclear. CDR1 is KGHDR and CDR2 is SFDVKD in the germline V gene. V lost 0 bases to trimming and J lost 2 bases, with 8 bases between them. The CDR3 has 15 residues.

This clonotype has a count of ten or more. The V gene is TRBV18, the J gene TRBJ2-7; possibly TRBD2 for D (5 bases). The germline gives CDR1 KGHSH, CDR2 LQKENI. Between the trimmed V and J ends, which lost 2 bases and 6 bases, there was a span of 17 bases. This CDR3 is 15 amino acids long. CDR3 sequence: CASSPVGGGSREQYF. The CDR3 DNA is TGTGCCAGCTCACCAGTTGGAGGTGGGTCCCGCGAGCAGTACTTC. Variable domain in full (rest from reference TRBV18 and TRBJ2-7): NAGVMQNPRHLVRRRGQEARLRCSPMKGHSHVYWYRQLPEEGLKFMVYLQKENIIDESGMPKERFSAEFPKEGPSILRIQQVVRGDSAAYFCASSPVGGGSREQYFGPGTRLTVT.

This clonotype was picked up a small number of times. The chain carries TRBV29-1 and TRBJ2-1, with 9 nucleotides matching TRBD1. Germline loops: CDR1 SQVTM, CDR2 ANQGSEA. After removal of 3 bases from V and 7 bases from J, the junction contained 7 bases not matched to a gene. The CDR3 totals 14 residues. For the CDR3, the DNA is TGCAGCGTTGATGGGACAGGGATAAGGAATGAGCAGTTCTTC. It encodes CSVDGTGIRNEQFF.

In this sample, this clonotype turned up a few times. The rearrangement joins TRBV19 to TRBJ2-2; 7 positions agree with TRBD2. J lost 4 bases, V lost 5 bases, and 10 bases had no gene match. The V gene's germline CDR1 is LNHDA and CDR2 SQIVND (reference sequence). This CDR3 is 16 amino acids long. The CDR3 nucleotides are TGTGCCAGTAGTTGGACTTCAACGGGGGGCACCGGGGAGCTGTTTTTT. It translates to CASSWTSTGGTGELFF.

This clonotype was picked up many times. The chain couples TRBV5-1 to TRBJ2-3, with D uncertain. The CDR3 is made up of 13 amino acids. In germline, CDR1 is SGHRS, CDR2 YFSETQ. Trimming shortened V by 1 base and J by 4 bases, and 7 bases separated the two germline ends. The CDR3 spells CASSLIPADTQYF. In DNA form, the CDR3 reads TGCGCCAGCAGCTTGATTCCCGCAGATACGCAGTATTTT.

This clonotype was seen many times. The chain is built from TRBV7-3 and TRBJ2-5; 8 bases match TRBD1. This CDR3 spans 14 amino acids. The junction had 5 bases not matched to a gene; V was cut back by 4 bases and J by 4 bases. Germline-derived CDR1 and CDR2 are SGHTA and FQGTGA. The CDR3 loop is CASSYGQGGETQYF. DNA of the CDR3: TGTGCCAGCAGCTACGGACAGGGTGGAGAGACCCAGTACTTC.

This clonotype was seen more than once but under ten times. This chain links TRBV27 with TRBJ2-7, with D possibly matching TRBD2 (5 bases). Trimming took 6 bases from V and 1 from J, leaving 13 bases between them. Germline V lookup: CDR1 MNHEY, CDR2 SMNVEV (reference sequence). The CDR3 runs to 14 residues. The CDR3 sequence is CASSPGDYSYEQYF. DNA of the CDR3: TGTGCCAGCAGCCCGGGCGACTATTCCTACGAGCAGTACTTC.

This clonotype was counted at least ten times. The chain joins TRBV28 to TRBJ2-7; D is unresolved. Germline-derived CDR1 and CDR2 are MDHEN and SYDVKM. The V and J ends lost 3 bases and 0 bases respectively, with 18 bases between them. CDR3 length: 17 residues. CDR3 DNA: TGTGCCAGCAGTTTTGTTTTTGGGAACATCCACTCCTACGAGCAGTACTTC. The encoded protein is CASSFVFGNIHSYEQYF.